This T cell receptor beta chain was sequenced in a study of shared clonotypes between healthy human individuals. General study points: All-four-donor shared clonotypes had higher generation probabilities than non-shared clonotypes did.

The study separated CD4+ cells into CD45RA+ naive and CD45RA-negative memory subsets. As for this clone: What it binds is unknown.

Germline CDR1 is LNHDA and CDR2 is SQIVND (reference sequence). CDR3 size: 13 residues. Trimming removed 5 bases at V and 12 bases at J, with 19 bases between. Running of the assay took place at deep level. Sequencing used immunoSEQ multiplex PCR; TCRdb keeps in-frame clones, though not all of them. The sample has around 2.1 million clones, around 95% seen once. The rearrangement uses TRBV19 and TRBJ1-1; tentative D call: TRBD1 (6 bases). The sample was naive CD4+ T cells sorted from blood. Documented subset: CD45RA+ positively selected. The sequence was collected from a young man in good health. The CDR3 bases are TGTGCCAGTAGTGCCACAGGGACCGGTTCGACTTTCTTT. Its translation: CASSATGTGSTFF.